These 25 T cell receptor beta chains came from one sample sequenced in a study of chemoradiotherapy in HPV16-positive cancers. Sequencing used immunoSEQ multiplex PCR; TCRdb keeps in-frame clones, though not all of them. Here the sample spans roughly 2,000 clones, just over 90% being singletons. The source material was tumor tissue, sampled from a patient who underwent chemoradiotherapy. These receptors all come from a human donor with HPV-associated anogenital cancer.

This rearrangement joins TRBV2 to TRBJ2-4; D ambiguous. V was cut by 8 bases and J by 4 bases, with 9 bases left in between. The length of the CDR3 is 12 residues. Germline CDR1 and CDR2: SNHLY and FYNNEI. The CDR3 protein is CASGPVKNIQYF. The CDR3 DNA is TGTGCCAGCGGCCCGGTGAAAAACATTCAGTACTTC.

V and J are TRBV9 and TRBJ1-2; the D is unclear. This CDR3 is built from 15 residues. V was clipped by 0 bases and J by 5 bases, with 14 bases between them. The V gene's germline CDR1 is SGDLS and CDR2 YYNGEE. The CDR3 is CASSVDTESTYGYTF. In DNA, the CDR3 is TGTGCCAGCAGCGTAGATACAGAAAGCACATATGGCTACACCTTC.

This chain connects TRBV4-3 to TRBJ2-1; 11 positions agree with TRBD2. J was trimmed by 8 bases and V by 1 base; bases with no gene match: 7. The CDR3 has 16 residues. In germline, CDR1 is LGHNA, CDR2 YSLEER. The CDR3 is CASSQVLSGGVDEQFF. The CDR3 nucleotides read TGCGCCAGCAGCCAAGTTCTTAGCGGGGGGGTCGATGAGCAGTTCTTC.

The chain employs TRBV5-4 and TRBJ2-5, with D possibly being TRBD1 (6 bases). This CDR3 has 15 amino acids. Germline CDR1 is SGHNT and CDR2 is YYREEE (reference sequence). V shed 4 bases and J shed 5 bases, with 18 bases lying between them. CDR3 DNA: TGTGCCAGCAGCCTGGAAGGGTACAGGGCGGAGACCCAGTACTTC. Its translation: CASSLEGYRAETQYF.

V is TRBV7-2 and J is TRBJ1-3; D ambiguous. From germline, CDR1 is SGHTA and CDR2 FQGNSA. The CDR3 contains 16 residues. The V end was cut by 1 base, the J end by 0 bases, with 10 bases between. CDR3 protein: CASSLVPQVSGNTIYF. DNA of the CDR3: TGTGCCAGCAGCTTAGTCCCGCAGGTCTCTGGAAACACCATATATTTT.

In this sample, this clone turned up a few times. The chain links TRBV11-2 to TRBJ2-7; 9 bases align to TRBD1. The CDR3 contains 15 residues. V dropped 1 base and J dropped 5; count of bases not matched to a gene: 6. The V gene's germline CDR1 is SGHAT and CDR2 FQNNGV. CDR3 nucleotide sequence: TGTGCCAGCAGCTTAGGGGACAGGGCCGGGAACGAGCAGTACTTC. Protein sequence: CASSLGDRAGNEQYF.

The gene calls are TRBV6-5 and TRBJ2-5; unclear D gene. Trimming cost V 4 bases and J 6 bases, with 12 bases left between them. The length of the CDR3 is 13 residues. Germline CDR1 reads MNHEY; CDR2 reads SVGAGI. CDR3 nucleotides: TGTGCCAGCAGTTTATCCAGAGGACAGACCCAGTACTTC. Protein product: CASSLSRGQTQYF.

The V call is TRBV5-4, the J call TRBJ2-5; 8 nucleotides align to TRBD2. Unmatched junction bases numbered 6, after V lost 0 bases and J lost 5 bases. This CDR3 is built from 15 residues. CDR1 SGHNT and CDR2 YYREEE come from the germline V gene (reference sequence). The CDR3 here is CASSLGGSGAETQYF. In nucleotides, the CDR3 is TGTGCCAGCAGCTTGGGCGGTAGCGGGGCGGAGACCCAGTACTTC.

This clone came up a few times. V and J are TRBV5-1 and TRBJ2-5; D uncertain. The germline V gene encodes CDR1 SGHRS and CDR2 YFSETQ. With 2 bases removed from V and 0 bases from J, the gap between germline ends came to 8 bases. The CDR3 has 14 residues. Here the CDR3 reads CASSLEANQETQYF. The CDR3 nucleotides are TGCGCCAGCAGCTTAGAGGCTAACCAAGAGACCCAGTACTTC.

The chain couples TRBV4-1 to TRBJ1-1, with 7 bases aligning to TRBD1. J was trimmed by 6 bases and V by 0 bases; bases with no gene match: 19. Germline V CDR1 and CDR2: MGHRA, YSYEKL. The CDR3 contains 19 residues. DNA of the CDR3: TGCGCCAGCAGCCAAGAAAGATATCAGGCAGGGGGGCGTTCGGCTGAAGCTTTCTTT. Translated: CASSQERYQAGGRSAEAFF.

This chain links TRBV19 with TRBJ1-4; D is undetermined. This CDR3 region has 11 residues. Germline CDR1 and CDR2: LNHDA and SQIVND (reference sequence). Between the trimmed V and J ends, which lost 10 bases and 8 bases, there was a span of 11 bases. CDR3 sequence (DNA): TGTGCCACCGAGTTCCGGGAAAAACTGTTTTTT. It encodes CATEFREKLFF. The variable domain in full, completed from reference TRBV19 and TRBJ1-4, reads DGGITQSPKYLFRKEGQNVTLSCEQNLNHDAMYWYRQDPGQGLRLIYYSQIVNDFQKGDIAEGYSVSREKKESFPLTVTSAQKNPTAFYLCATEFREKLFFGSGTQLSVL.

This chain links TRBV6-6 with TRBJ1-1; D is uncertain. CDR1 is MNHNY and CDR2 is SVGAGI in the germline V gene (reference sequence). V was clipped by 4 bases and J by 6 bases, with 15 bases between them. This CDR3 comprises 14 residues. CDR3 nucleotides: TGTGCCAGCAGTTCCCTCAGAGGGTTTGCTGAAGCTTTCTTT. Translated, it gives CASSSLRGFAEAFF.

The genes are TRBV27 and TRBJ2-3; 11 bases line up with TRBD2. Germline assignment: CDR1 MNHEY and CDR2 SMNVEV (reference sequence). There are 17 residues in the CDR3. V lost 0 bases, J lost 0 bases, and 2 bases stayed unmatched. The CDR3 loop is CASSLSPSGGSTDTQYF. The CDR3 bases are TGTGCCAGCAGTTTATCGCCTAGCGGGGGGAGCACAGATACGCAGTATTTT.

V gene TRBV15 combines with J gene TRBJ1-4; TRBD1 might be the D (5 bases). Trimming stripped 3 bases from V and 2 bases from J, with 10 bases between. CDR1 is LNHNV and CDR2 is YYDKDF in the germline V gene (reference sequence). The CDR3 is made up of 15 amino acids. CDR3 nucleotide sequence: TGTGCCACCAGCAGCGGGGCAGATACTAATGAAAAACTGTTTTTT. Translated: CATSSGADTNEKLFF.

In this sample, this clone turned up once. Other DNA sequences of this sample code for an identical CDR3. The chain combines TRBV9 with TRBJ1-4; TRBD1 matches at 10 bases. CDR1 and CDR2 from the germline V gene are SGDLS and YYNGEE. This CDR3 is built from 14 residues. The V segment lost 5 bases and the J segment 8 bases; nucleotides outside the gene matches: 6. This CDR3 is CASSETGGREKLFF. The CDR3 DNA is TGTGCCAGCAGTGAGACAGGGGGCAGAGAAAAACTGTTTTTT.

The chain has TRBV13 and TRBJ2-7, with 10 bases matching TRBD1. The germline V gene encodes CDR1 PRHDT and CDR2 FYEKMQ (reference sequence). The CDR3 consists of 14 residues. V lost 4 bases to trimming and J lost 3 bases; unmatched junction nucleotides: 3. Here the CDR3 DNA reads TGTGCCAGCAGCTACGGGACAGGGGACTACGAGCAGTACTTC. It yields the protein CASSYGTGDYEQYF.

The J gene is TRBJ1-3, the V gene TRBV7-8; D might be TRBD1 (5 bases). CDR1 is SGHVS, CDR2 FQNEAQ, per germline. CDR3 length equals 16 residues. Trimming shortened V by 2 bases and J by 0 bases, and 11 bases separated the two germline ends. CDR3 protein: CASSLNGALSGNTIYF. The CDR3 DNA is TGTGCCAGCAGCTTAAATGGGGCCCTCTCTGGAAACACCATATATTTT.

The genes are TRBV4-1 and TRBJ1-2; D possibly corresponds to TRBD1 (5 bases). This CDR3 is 15 amino acids long. In germline, CDR1 is MGHRA, CDR2 YSYEKL. V was trimmed by 0 bases and J by 3 bases, leaving 11 bases between them. CDR3 in amino acids: CASSQESGRHYGYTF. In DNA form, the CDR3 reads TGCGCCAGCAGCCAAGAATCGGGACGGCACTATGGCTACACCTTC.

The chain carries TRBV6-5 and TRBJ2-5; possible D gene TRBD1, 6 bases. The CDR3 extends over 14 amino acids. The germline CDR1 and CDR2 sequences are MNHEY and SVGAGI. Deletions cut 6 bases from V and 3 bases from J, with 14 bases between. CDR3 DNA sequence: TGTGCCAGCAGCCTTGAGGACAGCGAAGAGACCCAGTACTTC. Translation gives CASSLEDSEETQYF.

The CDR3 loop is CASSIRGAIDGYTF. As DNA, the CDR3 is TGTGCCAGTAGTATCCGGGGGGCAATTGATGGCTACACCTTC. The chain has TRBV19 and TRBJ1-2; possible D gene TRBD1, 6 bases. Trimming took off 3 bases at V and 6 bases at J, with 14 bases between the two ends. Germline assignment: CDR1 LNHDA and CDR2 SQIVND (reference sequence). CDR3 length: 14 amino acids.

The count of this clone is one. This chain links TRBV5-4 with TRBJ2-5, with TRBD2 matching over 7 bases. CDR1 is SGHNT and CDR2 is YYREEE in the germline V gene (reference sequence). V lost 4 bases to trimming and J lost 4 bases; unmatched junction nucleotides: 4. The CDR3 consists of 13 residues. In nucleotides, the CDR3 is TGTGCCAGCAGCCCTCCGGGGGGAGAGACCCAGTACTTC. It specifies CASSPPGGETQYF.

In its sample, this clone was seen once. This chain connects TRBV11-1 to TRBJ1-4, with 8 bases identical to TRBD1. Unmatched junction bases numbered 6, after V lost 5 bases and J lost 7 bases. This CDR3 comprises 14 residues. Germline V gene lookup returns CDR1 SGHAT and CDR2 FQDESV (reference sequence). This chain's CDR3 is CASSHGQGSEKLFF. The CDR3 nucleotides read TGTGCCAGCAGCCATGGACAGGGATCTGAAAAACTGTTTTTT.

This chain uses TRBV7-9 with TRBJ2-1, with TRBD2 identical over 11 bases. Germline V gene lookup returns CDR1 SEHNR and CDR2 FQNEAQ (reference sequence). CDR3 length: 15 residues. Losses at the gene ends were 5 bases for V and 3 bases for J; bases not matched to a gene: 3. As DNA, the CDR3 is TGTGCCAGCAGCCCTAGCGGGGGGAACTACAATGAGCAGTTCTTC. As protein: CASSPSGGNYNEQFF.

The V call is TRBV9, the J call TRBJ1-1; 7 bases are a match to TRBD1. The CDR3 is 15 amino acids. With V trimmed by 3 bases and J by 5 bases, 10 bases remained unmatched. Germline V gene data show CDR1 as SGDLS and CDR2 as YYNGEE. The CDR3 loop is CASSGGRTGWTEAFF. CDR3 coding DNA: TGTGCCAGCAGCGGAGGTCGGACAGGCTGGACTGAAGCTTTCTTT.

V usage is TRBV11-1 and J usage is TRBJ2-5; maybe TRBD2 (5 bases). Germline-derived CDR1 and CDR2 are SGHAT and FQDESV (reference sequence). Between the trimmed V and J ends, which lost 0 bases and 4 bases, there was a span of 12 bases. The CDR3 contains 15 residues. CDR3 DNA: TGTGCCAGCAGCTTAGCGATGGAGGTTGGAGAGACCCAGTACTTC. Amino acids: CASSLAMEVGETQYF.